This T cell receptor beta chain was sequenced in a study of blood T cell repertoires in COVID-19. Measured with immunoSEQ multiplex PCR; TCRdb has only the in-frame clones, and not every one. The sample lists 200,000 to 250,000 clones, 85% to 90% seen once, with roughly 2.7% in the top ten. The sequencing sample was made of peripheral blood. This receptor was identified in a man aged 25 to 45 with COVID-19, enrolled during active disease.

The DNA of the CDR3 is TGCGCCAGCAGGCCGAGGCCGGGACTAGGAGAAGAGACCCAGTACTTC. It is translated as CASRPRPGLGEETQYF. V is TRBV5-1 and J is TRBJ2-5, with 8 bases identical to TRBD2. From germline, CDR1 is SGHRS and CDR2 YFSETQ. CDR3 size: 16 residues. With V trimmed by 5 bases and J by 3 bases, 12 bases remained unmatched. The whole variable domain, remainder taken from reference TRBV5-1 and TRBJ2-5, is KAGVTQTPRYLIKTRGQQVTLSCSPISGHRSVSWYQQTPGQGLQFLFEYFSETQRNKGNFPGRFSGRQFSNSRSEMNVSTLELGDSALYLCASRPRPGLGEETQYFGPGTRLLVL.